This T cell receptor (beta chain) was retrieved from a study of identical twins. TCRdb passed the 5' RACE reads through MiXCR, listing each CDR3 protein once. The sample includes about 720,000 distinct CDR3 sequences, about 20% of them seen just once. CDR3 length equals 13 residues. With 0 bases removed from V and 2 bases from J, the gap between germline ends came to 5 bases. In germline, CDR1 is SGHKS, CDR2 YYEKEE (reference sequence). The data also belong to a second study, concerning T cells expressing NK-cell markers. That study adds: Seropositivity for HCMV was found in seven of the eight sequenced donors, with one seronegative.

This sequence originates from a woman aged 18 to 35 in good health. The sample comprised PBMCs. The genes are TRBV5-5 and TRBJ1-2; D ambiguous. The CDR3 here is CASSLVMNYGYTF. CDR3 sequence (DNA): TGTGCCAGCAGCTTGGTGATGAACTATGGCTACACCTTC.